The 16 T cell receptor beta chains below all came from one sample that was sequenced in a study of HIV-infected patients and healthy controls. TCRdb used MiXCR to reprocess the 5' RACE reads, holding one entry per CDR3 protein. Seen here are 60,000 to 75,000 distinct CDR3 sequences, around 17% observed once, and the top ten hold under 6%. The sample comprised CD4+ T cells from blood. All receptors come from a human donor in good health.

This clonotype was seen many times. The rearrangement links TRBV7-9 to TRBJ1-2; 8 nucleotides line up with TRBD1. CDR1 SEHNR and CDR2 FQNEAQ come from the germline V gene (reference sequence). V lost 2 bases to trimming and J lost 4 bases; unmatched junction nucleotides: 12. The CDR3 extends over 17 amino acids. In DNA form, the CDR3 reads TGTGCCAGCAGCTTAATCGGACAGGGTCCTTTTGGCTATGGCTACACCTTC. Translation: CASSLIGQGPFGYGYTF.

This clonotype came up once. A much more abundant neighbour one base away suggests this may be a read error. The chain is built from TRBV6-2 or TRBV6-3 and TRBJ2-5; TRBD2 matches at 7 bases. This CDR3 spans 14 amino acids. Germline V gene data show CDR1 as MNHEY and CDR2 as SVGEGT. CDR3 sequence reads: CASSLAGVRETQDF. The DNA for the CDR3 is TGTGCCAGCAGCCTCGCGGGAGTTCGAGAGACCCAGGACTTC.

The table lists this clonotype with a few counts. V gene TRBV20-1 combines with J gene TRBJ2-3, with 7 bases fitting TRBD1. Per germline, CDR1 DFQATT and CDR2 SNEGSKA (reference sequence). The V segment lost 7 bases and the J segment 1 base; nucleotides outside the gene matches: 5. The CDR3 covers 13 residues. The CDR3 region has the DNA TGCAGTGGAGGGGACAGAGGCACAGATACGCAGTATTTT. Its translation: CSGGDRGTDTQYF.

The chain recombines TRBV6-6 with TRBJ1-3; a weak D match, TRBD1 (6 bases). CDR3 length: 12 residues. Germline V CDR1 and CDR2: MNHNY, SVGAGI (reference sequence). Between the trimmed V and J ends, which lost 6 bases and 6 bases, there was a span of 9 bases. CDR3 amino acids: CASSAGENTIYF. CDR3 nucleotides: TGTGCCAGCAGCGCAGGGGAAAACACCATATATTTT.

The chain links TRBV6-2 or TRBV6-3 to TRBJ1-1; 9 bases are shared with TRBD1. The J segment lost 6 bases and the V segment lost 6 bases, leaving 5 bases of the junction unmatched. CDR3 length equals 13 residues. Germline CDR1 and CDR2: MNHEY and SVGEGT. CDR3 region: CASRGTGTPEAFF. CDR3 nucleotides: TGTGCCAGCAGAGGGACAGGGACCCCTGAAGCTTTCTTT.

This clonotype has a handful of counts. The chain recombines TRBV27 with TRBJ1-1; D is possibly TRBD1 (6 bases). The germline V and J ends were trimmed by 1 base and 0 bases, with 9 bases remaining between them. CDR1 is MNHEY and CDR2 is SMNVEV in the germline V gene (reference sequence). The CDR3 spans 15 residues. This chain's CDR3 is CASSLYPGVNTEAFF. DNA of the CDR3: TGTGCCAGCAGTTTATATCCAGGGGTGAACACTGAAGCTTTCTTT.

J is TRBJ2-7 and V is TRBV19; D call uncertain. Trimming removed 3 bases at V and 2 bases at J, with 11 bases between. CDR3 length equals 14 residues. The germline V gene encodes CDR1 LNHDA and CDR2 SQIVND (reference sequence). CDR3 loop: CASSILVKPYEQYF. The CDR3 nucleotides read TGTGCCAGTAGTATTCTAGTCAAACCCTACGAGCAGTACTTC.

The CDR3 region is CASSLSGGSGELFF. The DNA for the CDR3 is TGTGCCAGCAGCTTATCCGGGGGCTCCGGGGAGCTGTTTTTT. The chain employs TRBV7-2 and TRBJ2-2; D is tentatively TRBD1 or TRBD2 (6 bases each). Germline loops: CDR1 SGHTA, CDR2 FQGNSA. The germline V and J ends were trimmed by 2 bases and 6 bases, with 10 bases remaining between them. This CDR3 is built from 14 residues.

The V call is TRBV6-2 or TRBV6-3, the J call TRBJ1-6, with D tentatively TRBD1 (6 bases). Trimming took off 5 bases at V and 10 bases at J, with 21 bases between the two ends. Looked up from germline, CDR1 is MNHEY and CDR2 is SVGEGT. The length of the CDR3 is 16 residues. The CDR3 region has the DNA TGTGCCAGCAGTCCCCTTTGGCAGGGGAACGGATCACCCCTCCACTTT. This encodes CASSPLWQGNGSPLHF.

The V and J genes are TRBV14 and TRBJ1-2; TRBD1 matches 8 bases. With 1 base clipped from V and 8 bases from J, the junction kept 12 bases outside the gene matches. The CDR3 extends over 16 amino acids. Germline V gene lookup returns CDR1 SGHDN and CDR2 FVKESK. CDR3 in amino acids: CASSQGPGGGVTGYTF. The CDR3 DNA is TGTGCCAGCAGCCAAGGTCCAGGGGGCGGAGTCACCGGCTACACCTTC.

This clonotype turned up a few times. The V call is TRBV29-1, the J call TRBJ2-1, with TRBD2 matching 9 bases. Germline V gene data show CDR1 as SQVTM and CDR2 as ANQGSEA. J lost 7 bases, V lost 6 bases, and 10 bases had no gene match. There are 14 residues in the CDR3. The chain's CDR3 is CSVYDSGGGNEQFF. The CDR3 DNA is TGCAGCGTATATGATAGCGGGGGAGGGAATGAGCAGTTCTTC.

V gene TRBV20-1 combines with J gene TRBJ1-4; the D gene is possibly TRBD1 (6 bases). Trimming shortened V by 2 bases and J by 8 bases, and 18 bases separated the two germline ends. The CDR3 totals 15 residues. CDR1 is DFQATT, CDR2 SNEGSKA, per germline (reference sequence). The CDR3 DNA follows: TGCAGTGCTAGATCTGGTCCAACAAGGGGGGAAAAACTGTTTTTT. Amino acid sequence: CSARSGPTRGEKLFF.

The chain uses TRBV5-1 and TRBJ1-3, with D maybe TRBD1 (5 bases). Germline-derived CDR1 and CDR2 are SGHRS and YFSETQ. CDR3 length: 15 amino acids. V was cut by 4 bases and J by 0 bases, with 11 bases left in between. The CDR3 is CASSPSGTSGNTIYF. Written as DNA, the CDR3 is TGCGCCAGCAGCCCATCAGGGACCTCTGGAAACACCATATATTTT. Looking up the rest from reference TRBV5-1 and TRBJ1-3 gives the full variable domain: KAGVTQTPRYLIKTRGQQVTLSCSPISGHRSVSWYQQTPGQGLQFLFEYFSETQRNKGNFPGRFSGRQFSNSRSEMNVSTLELGDSALYLCASSPSGTSGNTIYFGEGSWLTVV.

This clonotype was observed at least ten times. The genes are TRBV10-2 and TRBJ2-6, with 9 bases lining up with TRBD1. This CDR3 region has 17 residues. Germline assignment: CDR1 WSHSY and CDR2 SAAADI. The V and J ends lost 8 bases and 3 bases, in that order; junction bases with no gene match: 11. The CDR3 DNA is TGCGCCAGCGGGGGGACAGGGTTCGGACTTGGGGCCAACGTCCTGACTTTC. Amino acid sequence: CASGGTGFGLGANVLTF.

Only a few counts were recorded for this clonotype. V is TRBV12-3 or TRBV12-4 and J is TRBJ2-3; 10 bases fit TRBD2. The CDR3 consists of 16 residues. Trimming removed 6 bases from V and 2 bases from J; junction bases left unmatched: 8. CDR3: CASRPGTSDLTDTQYF. The DNA for the CDR3 is TGTGCCAGCAGACCCGGGACTAGCGATCTCACAGATACGCAGTATTTT.

This clonotype showed up just a few times. The chain uses TRBV20-1 and TRBJ2-2; weak D call: TRBD1 (6 bases). The CDR3 is made up of 15 amino acids. Per the germline V gene, CDR1 is DFQATT and CDR2 is SNEGSKA (reference sequence). V shed 6 bases and J shed 4 bases, with 18 bases lying between them. CDR3 in DNA: TGCAGTGCGTCTGGTATAGGGGGTAGCACCGGGGAGCTGTTTTTT. Its translation is CSASGIGGSTGELFF.